This T cell receptor (beta chain) emerged from a study of human T cells and chemical hapten exposure. Study information: Diphenylcyclopropenone was administered weekly to the scalp of patients throughout the roughly 22-week study.

Per germline, CDR1 DFQATT and CDR2 SNEGSKA (reference sequence). CDR3 length equals 17 residues. V was trimmed by 4 bases and J by 5 bases, leaving 27 bases between them. Single cDNA molecules in the library carried unique molecular identifiers attached during preparation. MiXCR, run by TCRdb on the RACE reads, gives a single entry per CDR3 protein. In the table there are some 180,000 distinct CDR3 sequences, 20% to 25% of which are singletons. Time point defined: patch test 1, 2 weeks after DPC sensitization. Treatment: therapeutic diphenylcyclopropenone sensitization with weekly scalp DPC. The sequence came from a woman aged 50 to 60 with alopecia areata. Some clones in this sample may be carry-over from other donors' samples. The rearrangement joins TRBV20-1 to TRBJ2-7; D possibly corresponds to TRBD1 (6 bases). Material: whole blood, obtained in connection with sensitization to the hapten diphenylcyclopropenone (DPC). Here the CDR3 reads CSAIRAVTGRDIHEQYF. The DNA of the CDR3 is TGCAGTGCTATTAGGGCCGTGACAGGCAGGGATATCCACGAGCAGTACTTC.